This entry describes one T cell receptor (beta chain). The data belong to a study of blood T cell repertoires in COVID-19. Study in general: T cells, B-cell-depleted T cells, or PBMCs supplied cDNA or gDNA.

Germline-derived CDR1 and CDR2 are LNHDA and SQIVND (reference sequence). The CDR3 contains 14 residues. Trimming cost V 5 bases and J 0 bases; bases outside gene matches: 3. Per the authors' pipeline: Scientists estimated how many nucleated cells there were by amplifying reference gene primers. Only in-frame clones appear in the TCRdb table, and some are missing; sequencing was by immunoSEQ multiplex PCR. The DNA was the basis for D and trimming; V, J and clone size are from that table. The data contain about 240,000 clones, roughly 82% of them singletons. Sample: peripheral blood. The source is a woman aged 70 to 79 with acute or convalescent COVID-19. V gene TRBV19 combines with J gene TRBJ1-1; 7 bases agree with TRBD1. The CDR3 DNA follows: TGTGCCAGTAGTCAACAGGGGTTGAACACTGAAGCTTTCTTT. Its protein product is CASSQQGLNTEAFF.